This TCR beta chain was sequenced in a study of T cell changes during pregnancy in multiple sclerosis. CDR1 and CDR2 (germline): ENHRY, SYGVKD. CDR3 length: 15 residues. V was pared by 6 bases and J by 7 bases, with 11 bases of the junction left unmatched. Only in-frame clones appear in the TCRdb table, and some are missing; sequencing was by immunoSEQ multiplex PCR. The sample consists of under 35,000 clones, about nine tenths of them appearing once. The specimen was CD8+ T cells from peripheral blood mononuclear cells, collected in the second trimester of pregnancy. The TCR originated in a female donor with multiple sclerosis, enrolled in a pregnancy study. This rearrangement joins TRBV10-3 to TRBJ2-1, with 8 bases identical to TRBD2. CDR3 protein: CAIRGTSGARNEQFF. In nucleotides, the CDR3 is TGTGCCATCAGAGGCACTAGCGGAGCCCGGAATGAGCAGTTCTTC.